One sample yielded the 16 T cell receptor beta chains listed below, sequenced in a study of technical replicates of blood from several donors. The protocol was immunoSEQ multiplex PCR, while the TCRdb copy is restricted to in-frame clones and leaves out a portion. The data contain tens of thousands of clones, around 97% of them singletons. Material: T cells isolated from PBMCs. These receptors came from a human donor in good health.

This rearrangement joins TRBV7-9 to TRBJ2-2; tentative D call: TRBD1 (7 bases). There are 14 residues in the CDR3. The ends were cut back, 4 bases at V and 3 bases at J, with 9 bases in the middle. The V gene's germline CDR1 is SEHNR and CDR2 FQNEAQ (reference sequence). The CDR3 DNA reads as TGTGCCAGCAGCTCCAGGGGGGACACCGGGGAGCTGTTTTTT. The encoded protein is CASSSRGDTGELFF.

The chain combines TRBV6-5 with TRBJ2-7; D is possibly TRBD2 (7 bases). Germline CDR1 and CDR2: MNHEY and SVGAGI. The CDR3 runs to 12 residues. V shed 10 bases and J shed 3 bases, with 13 bases lying between them. The CDR3 nucleotides are TGTGCCACAAACAGGGAGGGCTACGAGCAGTACTTC. Amino acid sequence: CATNREGYEQYF.

The chain is built from TRBV2 and TRBJ2-2; TRBD2 matches at 8 bases. Looked up from germline, CDR1 is SNHLY and CDR2 is FYNNEI. CDR3 length equals 15 residues. V lost 6 bases to trimming and J lost 7 bases; unmatched junction nucleotides: 10. The CDR3 DNA reads TGTGCCAGCAGAATCACTAGCGGTAAACGCGGGGAGCTGTTTTTT. Amino acids: CASRITSGKRGELFF.

The chain combines TRBV5-1 with TRBJ1-1; D is perhaps TRBD1 (5 bases). V dropped 5 bases and J dropped 4 bases, with 15 bases sitting between them. Germline values: CDR1 SGHRS, CDR2 YFSETQ. The CDR3 totals 14 residues. The CDR3 DNA follows: TGCGCCAGCAGTCCCGGGGGAGGGGTCACTGAAGCTTTCTTT. It specifies CASSPGGGVTEAFF. Full variable domain (rest looked up from reference TRBV5-1 and TRBJ1-1): KAGVTQTPRYLIKTRGQQVTLSCSPISGHRSVSWYQQTPGQGLQFLFEYFSETQRNKGNFPGRFSGRQFSNSRSEMNVSTLELGDSALYLCASSPGGGVTEAFFGQGTRLTVV.

The chain is built from TRBV30 and TRBJ2-7, with D perhaps TRBD2 (5 bases). The V gene lost 2 bases and the J gene lost 0 bases, with 8 bases spanning the gap. The germline gives CDR1 GTSNPN, CDR2 SVGIG (reference sequence). This CDR3 spans 13 amino acids. The CDR3 region is CAWSRGLSYEQYF. The DNA for the CDR3 is TGTGCCTGGAGTCGCGGACTCTCCTACGAGCAGTACTTC. Filled out from reference TRBV30 and TRBJ2-7, the complete variable domain reads SQTIHQWPATLVQPVGSPLSLECTVEGTSNPNLYWYRQAAGRGLQLLFYSVGIGQISSEVPQNLSASRPQDRQFILSSKKLLLSDSGFYLCAWSRGLSYEQYFGPGTRLTVT.

CDR3 DNA: TGTGCCAGCAGCTCAACAGGGGTTGAGACCCAGTACTTC. Translated, it gives CASSSTGVETQYF. The chain has TRBV11-2 and TRBJ2-5; 7 bases agree with TRBD1. Germline CDR1 reads SGHAT; CDR2 reads FQNNGV. CDR3 size: 13 residues. Germline trimming cut 4 bases from V and 5 bases from J; bases unmatched to any gene: 4.

The chain recombines TRBV5-1 with TRBJ2-2; 7 nucleotides align to TRBD2. The germline gives CDR1 SGHRS, CDR2 YFSETQ. The junction had 7 bases not matched to a gene; V was cut back by 1 base and J by 7 bases. The CDR3 length is 15 residues. In DNA, the CDR3 is TGCGCCAGCAGCTTGAGCGGGGTGTTAGGCGGGGAGCTGTTTTTT. This gives the protein CASSLSGVLGGELFF.

The chain carries TRBV5-1 and TRBJ1-2, with D unresolved. Deletions cut 0 bases from V and 8 bases from J, with 5 bases between. Germline V gene lookup returns CDR1 SGHRS and CDR2 YFSETQ. The CDR3 sequence is 11 residues long. CDR3 DNA sequence: TGCGCCAGCAGCTTGGGGCTCGGCTACACCTTC. Residues: CASSLGLGYTF.

CDR3 loop: CASSLISGFFGTGELFF. The CDR3 DNA sequence: TGTGCCAGCAGCCTTATTAGCGGGTTTTTTGGAACCGGGGAGCTGTTTTTT. The chain has TRBV5-6 and TRBJ2-2, with 7 bases fitting TRBD2. The CDR3 is made up of 17 amino acids. The germline CDR1 and CDR2 sequences are SGHDT and YYEEEE. The J segment lost 5 bases and the V segment lost 4 bases, leaving 14 bases of the junction unmatched. The full variable domain, rest sourced from reference TRBV5-6 and TRBJ2-2, is DAGVTQSPTHLIKTRGQQVTLRCSPKSGHDTVSWYQQALGQGPQFIFQYYEEEERQRGNFPDRFSGHQFPNYSSELNVNALLLGDSALYLCASSLISGFFGTGELFFGEGSRLTVL.

The chain combines TRBV7-2 with TRBJ1-2, with D maybe TRBD1 (5 bases). The V end was cut by 5 bases, the J end by 2 bases, with 12 bases between. Germline V gene lookup returns CDR1 SGHTA and CDR2 FQGNSA. This CDR3 is built from 14 residues. CDR3 region: CASSPRQTNYGYTF. CDR3 DNA: TGTGCCAGCAGCCCACGACAGACCAACTATGGCTACACCTTC.

The rearrangement links TRBV7-2 to TRBJ1-4; 8 bases agree with TRBD1. With 2 bases clipped from V and 7 bases from J, the junction kept 18 bases outside the gene matches. The germline gives CDR1 SGHTA, CDR2 FQGNSA. The CDR3 has 19 amino acids. Here the CDR3 DNA reads TGTGCCAGCAGCTTACTAGGGCCTAGACAGGGGCAATGGAGTGAAAAACTGTTTTTT. This gives the protein CASSLLGPRQGQWSEKLFF.

The chain uses TRBV6-5 and TRBJ2-2; possibly TRBD2 for D (5 bases). The V and J ends lost 4 bases and 4 bases respectively, with 10 bases between them. CDR1 MNHEY and CDR2 SVGAGI come from the germline V gene. The CDR3 consists of 14 residues. The CDR3 sequence is CASSWGEGTGELFF. CDR3 in DNA: TGTGCCAGCAGTTGGGGAGAGGGCACCGGGGAGCTGTTTTTT.

The chain couples TRBV19 to TRBJ2-6; D uncertain. CDR1 and CDR2 (germline): LNHDA, SQIVND (reference sequence). This CDR3 spans 15 amino acids. The V and J ends lost 0 bases and 7 bases respectively, with 10 bases between them. The CDR3 DNA is TGTGCCAGTAGTATAGACGGGTTCGGAGCCAACGTCCTGACTTTC. As protein: CASSIDGFGANVLTF.

This clone was seen just once. The gene calls are TRBV6-1 and TRBJ1-1; a weak D match, TRBD1 (6 bases). The V end was cut by 3 bases, the J end by 1 base, with 9 bases between. The CDR3 is made up of 14 amino acids. CDR1 is MNHNS and CDR2 is SASEGT in the germline V gene. The CDR3 nucleotides are TGTGCCAGCAGTGACCAGACAGGGAACACTGAAGCTTTCTTT. It codes for CASSDQTGNTEAFF.

This rearrangement joins TRBV25-1 to TRBJ2-1; TRBD2 agrees at 8 bases. This CDR3 spans 16 amino acids. V shed 3 bases and J 7 bases; nucleotides not matched to a gene: 11. Germline CDR1 reads MGHDK; CDR2 reads SYGVNS. CDR3 residues: CASSDTRIGRANEQFF. CDR3 nucleotide sequence: TGTGCCAGCAGTGACACGCGGATCGGGAGGGCTAATGAGCAGTTCTTC.

This rearrangement joins TRBV7-9 to TRBJ2-7; D unclear. CDR1 is SEHNR, CDR2 FQNEAQ, per germline (reference sequence). The CDR3 has 12 amino acids. Trimming cost V 4 bases and J 4 bases, with 8 bases left between them. The CDR3 loop reads CASSYGFYEQYF. CDR3 coding DNA: TGTGCCAGCAGCTACGGGTTTTACGAGCAGTACTTC. The complete variable domain, with remaining parts taken from reference TRBV7-9 and TRBJ2-7, reads DTGVSQNPRHKITKRGQNVTFRCDPISEHNRLYWYRQTLGQGPEFLTYFQNEAQLEKSRLLSDRFSAERPKGSFSTLEIQRTEQGDSAMYLCASSYGFYEQYFGPGTRLTVT.